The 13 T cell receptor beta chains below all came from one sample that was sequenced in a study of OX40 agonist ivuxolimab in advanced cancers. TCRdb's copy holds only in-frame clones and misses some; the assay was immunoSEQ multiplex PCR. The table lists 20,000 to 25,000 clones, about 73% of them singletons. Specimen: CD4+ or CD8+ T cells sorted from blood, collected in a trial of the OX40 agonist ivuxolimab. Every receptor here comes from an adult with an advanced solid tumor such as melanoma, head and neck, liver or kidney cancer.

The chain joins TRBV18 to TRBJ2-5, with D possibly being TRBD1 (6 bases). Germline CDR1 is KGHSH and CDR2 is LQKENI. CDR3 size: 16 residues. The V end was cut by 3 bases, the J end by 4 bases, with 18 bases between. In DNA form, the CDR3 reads TGTGCCAGCTCACCTAAACTAGGGCACAGGGTAGAGACCCAGTACTTC. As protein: CASSPKLGHRVETQYF.

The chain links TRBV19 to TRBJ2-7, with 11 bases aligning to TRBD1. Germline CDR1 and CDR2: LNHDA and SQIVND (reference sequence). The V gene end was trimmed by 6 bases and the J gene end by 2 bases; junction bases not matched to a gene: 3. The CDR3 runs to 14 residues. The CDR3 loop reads CASRSGQGAYEQYF. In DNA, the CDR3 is TGTGCCAGTAGGTCGGGACAGGGGGCCTACGAGCAGTACTTC.

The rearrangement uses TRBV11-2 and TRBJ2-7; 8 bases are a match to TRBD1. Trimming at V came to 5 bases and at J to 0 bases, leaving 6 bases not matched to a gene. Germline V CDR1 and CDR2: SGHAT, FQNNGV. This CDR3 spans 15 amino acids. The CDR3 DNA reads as TGTGCCAGCAGCCTCGGGACAGGACTCTCCTACGAGCAGTACTTC. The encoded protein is CASSLGTGLSYEQYF.

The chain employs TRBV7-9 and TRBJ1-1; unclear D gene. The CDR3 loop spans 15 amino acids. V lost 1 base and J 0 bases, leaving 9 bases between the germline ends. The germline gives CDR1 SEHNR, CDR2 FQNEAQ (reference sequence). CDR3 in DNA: TGTGCCAGCAGCTTAGGCCTGTCAGTGAACACTGAAGCTTTCTTT. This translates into CASSLGLSVNTEAFF. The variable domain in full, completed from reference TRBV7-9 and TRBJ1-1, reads DTGVSQNPRHKITKRGQNVTFRCDPISEHNRLYWYRQTLGQGPEFLTYFQNEAQLEKSRLLSDRFSAERPKGSFSTLEIQRTEQGDSAMYLCASSLGLSVNTEAFFGQGTRLTVV.

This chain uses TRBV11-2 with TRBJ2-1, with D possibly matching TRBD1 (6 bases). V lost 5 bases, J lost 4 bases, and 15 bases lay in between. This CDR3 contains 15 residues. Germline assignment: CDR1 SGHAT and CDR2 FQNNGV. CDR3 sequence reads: CASSTWTATYNEQFF. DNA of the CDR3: TGTGCCAGCAGCACCTGGACAGCAACTTACAATGAGCAGTTCTTC.

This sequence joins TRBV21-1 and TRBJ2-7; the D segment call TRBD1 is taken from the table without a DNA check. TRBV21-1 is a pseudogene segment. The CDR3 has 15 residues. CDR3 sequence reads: CASSSEQGAGYEQYF. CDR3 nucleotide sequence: TGTGCCAGCAGCAGCGAACAGGGGGCTGGCTACGAGCAGTACTTC.

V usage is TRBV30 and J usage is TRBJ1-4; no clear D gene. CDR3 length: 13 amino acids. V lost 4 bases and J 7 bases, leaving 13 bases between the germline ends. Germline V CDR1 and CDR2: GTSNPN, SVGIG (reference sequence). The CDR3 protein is CAWIGIGGEKLFF. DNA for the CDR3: TGTGCCTGGATCGGGATTGGAGGTGAAAAACTGTTTTTT.

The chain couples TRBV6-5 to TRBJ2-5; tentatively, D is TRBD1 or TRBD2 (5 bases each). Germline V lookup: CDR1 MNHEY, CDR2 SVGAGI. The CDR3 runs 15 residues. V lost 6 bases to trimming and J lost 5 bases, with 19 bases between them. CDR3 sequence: CASRLGTRPGETQYF. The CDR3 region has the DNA TGTGCCAGCAGGCTCGGGACCCGCCCGGGGGAGACCCAGTACTTC.

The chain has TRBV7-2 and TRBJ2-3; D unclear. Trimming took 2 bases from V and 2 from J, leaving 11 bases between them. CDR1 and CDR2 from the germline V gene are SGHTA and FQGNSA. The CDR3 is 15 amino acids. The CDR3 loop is CASSLYDTYTDTQYF. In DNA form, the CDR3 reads TGTGCCAGCAGCTTATATGACACCTACACAGATACGCAGTATTTT.

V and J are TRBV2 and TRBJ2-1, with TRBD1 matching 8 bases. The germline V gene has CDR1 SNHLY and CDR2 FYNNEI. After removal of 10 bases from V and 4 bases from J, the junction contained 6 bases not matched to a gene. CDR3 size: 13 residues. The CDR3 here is CATRQGSYNEQFF. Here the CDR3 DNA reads TGTGCCACCCGACAGGGGTCTTACAATGAGCAGTTCTTC.

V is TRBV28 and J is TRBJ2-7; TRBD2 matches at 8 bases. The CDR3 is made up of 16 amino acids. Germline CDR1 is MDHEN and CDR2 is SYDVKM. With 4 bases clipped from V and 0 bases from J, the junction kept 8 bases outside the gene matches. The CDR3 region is CASSSDSGKSSYEQYF. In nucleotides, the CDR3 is TGTGCCAGCAGTTCTGATAGCGGGAAGAGCTCCTACGAGCAGTACTTC. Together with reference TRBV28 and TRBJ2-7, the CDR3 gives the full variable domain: DVKVTQSSRYLVKRTGEKVFLECVQDMDHENMFWYRQDPGLGLRLIYFSYDVKMKEKGDIPEGYSVSREKKERFSLILESASTNQTSMYLCASSSDSGKSSYEQYFGPGTRLTVT.

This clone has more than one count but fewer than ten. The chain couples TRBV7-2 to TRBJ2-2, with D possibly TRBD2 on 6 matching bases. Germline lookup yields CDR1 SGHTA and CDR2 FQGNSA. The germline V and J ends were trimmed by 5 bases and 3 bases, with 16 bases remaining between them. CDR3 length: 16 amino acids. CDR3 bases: TGTGCCAGCAGCGTATCTAGCGACGCCGACACCGGGGAGCTGTTTTTT. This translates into CASSVSSDADTGELFF.

The CDR3 here is CASSQDLTSYEQYF. The CDR3 nucleotides read TGTGCCAGCAGCCAAGATCTAACCTCCTACGAGCAGTACTTC. The chain combines TRBV4-2 with TRBJ2-7; no reliable D call. CDR3 length: 14 residues. CDR1 and CDR2 (germline): LGHNA, YNFKEQ. Deletions cut 0 bases from V and 0 bases from J, with 6 bases between.